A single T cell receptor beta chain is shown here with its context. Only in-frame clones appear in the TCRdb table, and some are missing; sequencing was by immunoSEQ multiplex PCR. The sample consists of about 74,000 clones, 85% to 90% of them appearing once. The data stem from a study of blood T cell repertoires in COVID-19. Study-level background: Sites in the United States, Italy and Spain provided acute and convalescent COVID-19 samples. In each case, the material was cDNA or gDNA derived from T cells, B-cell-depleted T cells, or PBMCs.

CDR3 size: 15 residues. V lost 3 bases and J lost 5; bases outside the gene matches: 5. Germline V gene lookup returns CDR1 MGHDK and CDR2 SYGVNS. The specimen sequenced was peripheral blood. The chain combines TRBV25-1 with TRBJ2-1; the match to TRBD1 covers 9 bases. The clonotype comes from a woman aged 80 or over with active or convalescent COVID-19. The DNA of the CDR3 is TGTGCCAGCAGTGATCCGGGACAGGGAAACAATGAGCAGTTCTTC. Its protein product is CASSDPGQGNNEQFF.